This TCR beta chain emerged from a study of blood T cell repertoires in COVID-19. Turning to the study itself: PBMCs, B-cell-depleted T cells, or T cells were the source of the cDNA or gDNA that made up the material.

Sequencing was performed with immunoSEQ multiplex PCR; in TCRdb, only in-frame clones are kept and a portion is missing. Of roughly 100,000 clones listed, 85% to 90% are singletons. The CDR3 has 15 amino acids. V lost 2 bases, J lost 3 bases, and 3 bases stayed unmatched. Looked up from germline, CDR1 is ENHRY and CDR2 is SYGVKD. The receptor was derived from a man aged 50 to 60 with active or convalescent COVID-19. This chain joins TRBV10-3 and TRBJ2-7; TRBD2 matches 11 bases. The specimen was peripheral blood. In DNA form, the CDR3 reads TGTGCCATCAGTGAGCCTACTAGCGGGGGCTACGAGCAGTACTTC. This codes for CAISEPTSGGYEQYF.